This T cell receptor (beta chain) is drawn from a study of OX40 agonist ivuxolimab in advanced cancers. Study at large: In this trial design, patients received ivuxolimab intravenously at 0.01 to 10 mg/kg every 2 weeks. Melanoma, hepatocellular carcinoma, head and neck or renal cell cancer occurred in dose-escalation patients. Study-level points and caveats: Blood T cells, both CD4+ and CD8+, expanded clonally by week 6 at 0.1 to 3.0 mg/kg.

Concerning this clone itself: Its antigen remains unidentified.

Sequenced by immunoSEQ multiplex PCR; TCRdb stores in-frame clones only, minus some. Of over 100,000 clones listed, roughly nine tenths were seen once; the top ten hold approximately 0.51%. With autoimmune disease history or systemic immunosuppression, patients were excluded. Deletions cut 7 bases from V and 4 bases from J, with 13 bases between. The CDR3 runs to 14 residues. Germline V gene lookup returns CDR1 MDHEN and CDR2 SYDVKM. This sample comprised CD4+ or CD8+ T cells sorted from blood, obtained in a trial of the OX40 agonist ivuxolimab. The chain couples TRBV28 to TRBJ1-4; D not certain. The sequence was obtained from an adult with an advanced solid tumor such as melanoma, head and neck, liver or kidney cancer. The DNA for the CDR3 is TGTGCCAGCACCGACGCAGCTCTTAATGAAAAACTGTTTTTT. As protein: CASTDAALNEKLFF.